Shown below are 32 T cell receptor beta chains from a single sample sequenced in a study of cytomegalovirus exposure and HLA in healthy donors. Sequencing used immunoSEQ multiplex PCR; TCRdb keeps in-frame clones, though not all of them. The sample records 98,000 or so clones, approximately 94% being singletons. Sequences were obtained from PBMCs. The receptor set was obtained from a young woman in good health and CMV-seronegative.

The J gene is TRBJ1-1, the V gene TRBV14; no definite D call. V lost 5 bases and J 5 bases, leaving 12 bases between the germline ends. Per germline, CDR1 SGHDN and CDR2 FVKESK. CDR3 length: 13 amino acids. In DNA form, the CDR3 reads TGTGCCAGCAGCGCTGAAGGGAGGACTGAAGCTTTCTTT. Translating it yields CASSAEGRTEAFF.

The rearrangement joins TRBV11-2 to TRBJ2-7; 10 bases fit TRBD2. The CDR3 runs to 14 residues. Trimming cost V 5 bases and J 3 bases; bases outside gene matches: 4. Germline V gives CDR1 SGHAT, CDR2 FQNNGV. The CDR3 protein is CASSLSGGNYEQYF. The CDR3 DNA reads as TGTGCCAGCAGCCTTAGCGGGGGGAACTACGAGCAGTACTTC. The whole variable domain, filled in from reference TRBV11-2 and TRBJ2-7, reads EAGVAQSPRYKIIEKRQSVAFWCNPISGHATLYWYQQILGQGPKLLIQFQNNGVVDDSQLPKDRFSAERLKGVDSTLKIQPAKLEDSAVYLCASSLSGGNYEQYFGPGTRLTVT.

The V and J genes are TRBV7-2 and TRBJ2-3, with D tentatively TRBD2 (6 bases). The CDR3 is 17 amino acids. The ends were cut back, 0 bases at V and 5 bases at J, with 18 bases in the middle. CDR1 and CDR2 from the germline V gene are SGHTA and FQGNSA. The CDR3 bases are TGTGCCAGCAGCTTAGCGCTTGCGGGACCGGGGGTAGATACGCAGTATTTT. It is translated as CASSLALAGPGVDTQYF.

The J gene is TRBJ2-2, the V gene TRBV7-6; 8 bases are shared with TRBD2. The CDR3 covers 15 residues. Germline assignment: CDR1 SGHVS and CDR2 FNYEAQ. V dropped 3 bases and J dropped 6; count of bases not matched to a gene: 6. The CDR3 nucleotides read TGTGCCAGCAGCTTTGAGGGACTAGAGCCCGGGGAGCTGTTTTTT. Protein: CASSFEGLEPGELFF.

This clone was seen only once. The chain is built from TRBV7-9 and TRBJ2-5; D unclear. With 1 base removed from V and 4 bases from J, the gap between germline ends came to 7 bases. This CDR3 spans 13 amino acids. Germline V gene sequence: CDR1 SEHNR, CDR2 FQNEAQ (reference sequence). The CDR3 reads CASSLGAPETQYF. The DNA for the CDR3 is TGTGCCAGCAGCTTAGGGGCCCCAGAGACCCAGTACTTC.

The chain joins TRBV4-1 to TRBJ2-7; the D gene is possibly TRBD1 (5 bases). CDR1 is MGHRA and CDR2 is YSYEKL in the germline V gene. The CDR3 has 14 amino acids. V lost 4 bases, J lost 7 bases, and 17 bases lay in between. This CDR3 reads CASSLTVSLEEQYF. CDR3 DNA: TGCGCCAGCAGCCTGACAGTTTCCTTGGAAGAGCAGTACTTC.

This clone was counted only a few times. The CDR3 DNA follows: TGTGCCAGCAGCCAAGAGGGAGGGGAGACCTACAATGAGCAGTTCTTC. This encodes CASSQEGGETYNEQFF. This rearrangement joins TRBV4-2 to TRBJ2-1, with 7 bases lining up with TRBD2. V was clipped by 0 bases and J by 2 bases; unmatched bases: 4. The CDR3 has 16 amino acids. CDR1 and CDR2 from the germline V gene are LGHNA and YNFKEQ.

The chain couples TRBV28 to TRBJ2-7; 12 nucleotides align to TRBD1. Per germline, CDR1 MDHEN and CDR2 SYDVKM. The CDR3 totals 12 residues. After removal of 11 bases from V and 10 bases from J, the junction contained 9 bases not matched to a gene. In nucleotides, the CDR3 is TGTGCCGGGGGGGGGACAGGGGGCTTTCAGTACTTC. It specifies CAGGGTGGFQYF.

J is TRBJ1-3 and V is TRBV14; D perhaps matches TRBD1 (5 bases). This CDR3 is 16 amino acids long. CDR1 and CDR2 (germline): SGHDN, FVKESK. Trimming removed 1 base from V and 3 bases from J, with 13 bases in between. The CDR3 DNA is TGTGCCAGCAGCCAAGGACGGGGGTTGGATGGAAACACCATATATTTT. Residues: CASSQGRGLDGNTIYF. The full variable domain, completed using reference TRBV14 and TRBJ1-3, is EAGVTQFPSHSVIEKGQTVTLRCDPISGHDNLYWYRRVMGKEIKFLLHFVKESKQDESGMPNNRFLAERTGGTYSTLKVQPAELEDSGVYFCASSQGRGLDGNTIYFGEGSWLTVV.

This chain joins TRBV1 and TRBJ2-4; the D call in the table, TRBD2, was not verified against the DNA. TRBV1 counts as a pseudogene. The CDR3 has 17 amino acids. Here the CDR3 reads CTSSQRGRRLAKNIQYF. CDR3 nucleotides: TGCACCAGCAGCCAACGAGGACGGAGGCTAGCCAAAAACATTCAGTACTTC.

The chain uses TRBV6-1 and TRBJ2-3, with TRBD2 matching over 9 bases. The junction had 3 bases not matched to a gene; V was cut back by 1 base and J by 4 bases. The V gene's germline CDR1 is MNHNS and CDR2 SASEGT. The CDR3 has 15 residues. CDR3 DNA: TGTGCCAGCAGTGAAGGACTAGCGGCCTCAGATACGCAGTATTTT. Translated, it gives CASSEGLAASDTQYF.

This rearrangement joins TRBV27 to TRBJ1-1; possibly TRBD1 for D (6 bases). The V end lost 3 bases, the J end lost 2 bases, and 10 bases lay between the germline ends. The CDR3 loop spans 14 amino acids. Looked up from germline, CDR1 is MNHEY and CDR2 is SMNVEV (reference sequence). CDR3 in amino acids: CASSFGTLNTEAFF. The DNA for the CDR3 is TGTGCCAGCAGTTTCGGGACACTAAACACTGAAGCTTTCTTT.

The gene calls are TRBV18 and TRBJ2-1; TRBD2 matches at 12 bases. This CDR3 region has 15 residues. With 4 bases clipped from V and 5 bases from J, the junction kept 3 bases outside the gene matches. In germline, CDR1 is KGHSH, CDR2 LQKENI. The CDR3, as DNA: TGTGCCAGCTCACGCTCTAGCGGGGGGGACAATGAGCAGTTCTTC. This gives the protein CASSRSSGGDNEQFF.

The chain recombines TRBV28 with TRBJ1-2, with D perhaps TRBD1 (6 bases). V was trimmed by 6 bases and J by 1 base, leaving 12 bases between them. CDR1 is MDHEN and CDR2 is SYDVKM in the germline V gene. This CDR3 spans 14 amino acids. CDR3: CASSLNRDNYGYTF. The CDR3 nucleotides are TGTGCCAGCAGCCTCAACAGGGATAACTATGGCTACACCTTC.

The chain employs TRBV25-1 and TRBJ1-1; 10 positions agree with TRBD1. Germline V gene sequence: CDR1 MGHDK, CDR2 SYGVNS. Trimming at V came to 7 bases and at J to 9 bases, leaving 8 bases not matched to a gene. The CDR3 extends over 13 amino acids. The CDR3 loop is CASTSGQGYQAFF. The CDR3 DNA reads as TGTGCCAGCACCTCGGGACAGGGGTATCAAGCTTTCTTT.

The J gene is TRBJ1-1, the V gene TRBV14; maybe TRBD1 (5 bases). From germline, CDR1 is SGHDN and CDR2 FVKESK. The CDR3 has 15 amino acids. Trimming took 1 base from V and 1 from J, leaving 10 bases between them. Here the CDR3 DNA reads TGTGCCAGCAGCCAAGTGGGGGGTAGGAACACTGAAGCTTTCTTT. This codes for CASSQVGGRNTEAFF. Complete variable domain (other parts from reference TRBV14 and TRBJ1-1): EAGVTQFPSHSVIEKGQTVTLRCDPISGHDNLYWYRRVMGKEIKFLLHFVKESKQDESGMPNNRFLAERTGGTYSTLKVQPAELEDSGVYFCASSQVGGRNTEAFFGQGTRLTVV.

The chain recombines TRBV5-6 with TRBJ1-5; the match to TRBD1 covers 8 bases. Unmatched junction bases numbered 5, after V lost 0 bases and J lost 6 bases. Germline V gene lookup returns CDR1 SGHDT and CDR2 YYEEEE. The length of the CDR3 is 15 residues. This CDR3 is CASSLGTGPGQPQHF. The CDR3 nucleotides read TGTGCCAGCAGCTTGGGGACAGGGCCTGGTCAGCCCCAGCATTTT.

This rearrangement joins TRBV28 to TRBJ1-3, with no clear D. The CDR3 runs 14 residues. Germline CDR1 is MDHEN and CDR2 is SYDVKM. Deletions cut 6 bases from V and 0 bases from J, with 9 bases between. DNA of the CDR3: TGTGCCAGCAGCTCTGCCAGCTCTGGAAACACCATATATTTT. Translation: CASSSASSGNTIYF.

V and J are TRBV6-6 and TRBJ1-3, with D hard to call. CDR3 length: 16 amino acids. Trimming shortened V by 4 bases and J by 0 bases, and 13 bases separated the two germline ends. The germline gives CDR1 MNHNY, CDR2 SVGAGI (reference sequence). The CDR3 loop is CASSFPTTVSGNTIYF. DNA for the CDR3: TGTGCCAGCAGTTTCCCCACTACCGTCTCTGGAAACACCATATATTTT.

The chain combines TRBV5-1 with TRBJ2-1; D ambiguous. Per the germline V gene, CDR1 is SGHRS and CDR2 is YFSETQ. V was trimmed by 2 bases and J by 5 bases, leaving 17 bases between them. The length of the CDR3 is 16 residues. CDR3 amino acids: CASSFRKGLGHNEQFF. Written as DNA, the CDR3 is TGCGCCAGCAGCTTTAGAAAAGGTTTGGGCCACAATGAGCAGTTCTTC.

V gene TRBV4-3 combines with J gene TRBJ2-1; 7 bases align to TRBD2. The CDR3 loop spans 18 amino acids. Losses at the gene ends were 3 bases for V and 0 bases for J; bases not matched to a gene: 11. Germline V lookup: CDR1 LGHNA, CDR2 YSLEER. The CDR3 reads CASSQAPYGGSSYNEQFF. Here the CDR3 DNA reads TGCGCCAGCAGCCAGGCCCCTTACGGGGGGAGCTCCTACAATGAGCAGTTCTTC.

The DNA for the CDR3 is TGCGCCAGCAGCCAGGCGGGAGGGCTTAATGAAAAACTGTTTTTT. It codes for CASSQAGGLNEKLFF. The chain combines TRBV4-1 with TRBJ1-4, with D uncertain. The CDR3 totals 15 residues. Trimming took 3 bases from V and 4 from J, leaving 12 bases between them. The germline CDR1 and CDR2 sequences are MGHRA and YSYEKL.

The V call is TRBV5-1, the J call TRBJ1-2; possibly TRBD1 for D (5 bases). V lost 3 bases and J lost 5, with 17 bases in between. Germline CDR1 SGHRS, CDR2 YFSETQ. The CDR3 sequence is 15 residues long. CDR3 nucleotides: TGCGCCAGCAGCTATCCTGACTCGGGGGGGTATGGCTACACCTTC. Its translation is CASSYPDSGGYGYTF.

This clone was recorded once. This chain joins TRBV2 and TRBJ1-4, with a tentative D call TRBD1 (5 bases). Germline V gene sequence: CDR1 SNHLY, CDR2 FYNNEI. V was shortened by 6 bases and J by 12 bases, with 14 bases between the two germline ends. The CDR3 has 12 residues. CDR3: CASRSQGGELFF. DNA for the CDR3: TGTGCCAGCAGGAGCCAGGGAGGGGAACTGTTTTTT.

The rearrangement joins TRBV10-3 to TRBJ1-1; 7 bases are shared with TRBD1. With 2 bases clipped from V and 4 bases from J, the junction kept 10 bases outside the gene matches. The CDR3 covers 16 residues. Germline CDR1 and CDR2: ENHRY and SYGVKD. In DNA form, the CDR3 reads TGTGCCATCAGTGAGGGCCTTAGACAGGGAAGCACTGAAGCTTTCTTT. The encoded protein is CAISEGLRQGSTEAFF.

The rearrangement joins TRBV23-1 to TRBJ2-1; the match to TRBD2 covers 12 bases. TRBV23-1 counts as an open reading frame of uncertain function. CDR3 length: 16 residues. The ends lost 2 bases at V and 3 bases at J; junction bases unmatched: 2. The CDR3 DNA reads as TGCGCCAGCAGTCAACCGACTAGCGGGGGCTACAATGAGCAGTTCTTC. This encodes CASSQPTSGGYNEQFF.

The CDR3 is CASSFGTGSVAYGYTF. CDR3 DNA: TGTGCCAGCAGCTTCGGGACAGGGTCCGTGGCCTATGGCTACACCTTC. The chain links TRBV5-5 to TRBJ1-2, with 9 bases that match TRBD1. CDR1 SGHKS and CDR2 YYEKEE come from the germline V gene (reference sequence). The CDR3 runs to 16 residues. The junction had 9 bases not matched to a gene; V was cut back by 2 bases and J by 4 bases.

V usage is TRBV14 and J usage is TRBJ2-1, with 9 bases identical to TRBD1. The V and J ends lost 3 bases and 5 bases, in that order; junction bases with no gene match: 17. Germline V gene data show CDR1 as SGHDN and CDR2 as FVKESK. This CDR3 comprises 19 residues. The CDR3 reads CASSHVPGQGMVTNNEQFF. In nucleotides, the CDR3 is TGTGCCAGCAGCCACGTCCCGGGACAGGGAATGGTGACGAACAATGAGCAGTTCTTC.

The V and J genes are TRBV9 and TRBJ2-5; 7 bases are shared with TRBD2. J gave up 5 bases and V 5 bases, and 21 bases lay outside the gene matches. Germline-derived CDR1 and CDR2 are SGDLS and YYNGEE. The CDR3 is 18 amino acids. DNA of the CDR3: TGTGCCAGCAGTGAGGGACTATTATCGGCCGGTGTTAGGGAGACCCAGTACTTC. Its protein is CASSEGLLSAGVRETQYF.

The chain uses TRBV29-1 and TRBJ1-2, with D unresolved. Germline V gene data show CDR1 as SQVTM and CDR2 as ANQGSEA. V lost 7 bases and J lost 8, with 11 bases in between. The CDR3 is 10 residues long. The CDR3 spells CSDLPRGYTF. The DNA of the CDR3 is TGCAGCGACCTTCCGCGGGGCTACACCTTC.

The chain has TRBV19 and TRBJ2-7; D is undetermined. The CDR3 totals 14 residues. V lost 5 bases and J 2 bases, leaving 13 bases between the germline ends. The germline gives CDR1 LNHDA, CDR2 SQIVND (reference sequence). The CDR3 loop is CASSPRGATYEQYF. The CDR3 DNA sequence: TGTGCCAGTAGTCCCCGAGGAGCCACCTACGAGCAGTACTTC.

The V and J genes are TRBV5-8 and TRBJ1-5; 7 bases are shared with TRBD1. CDR1 and CDR2 from the germline V gene are SGHTS and YDEGEE. The CDR3 covers 17 residues. V was clipped by 1 base and J by 1 base; unmatched bases: 8. The CDR3 DNA reads TGTGCCAGCAGCTTGCGGTTGACAGGGAGGAGCAATCAGCCCCAGCATTTT. Translating it yields CASSLRLTGRSNQPQHF.